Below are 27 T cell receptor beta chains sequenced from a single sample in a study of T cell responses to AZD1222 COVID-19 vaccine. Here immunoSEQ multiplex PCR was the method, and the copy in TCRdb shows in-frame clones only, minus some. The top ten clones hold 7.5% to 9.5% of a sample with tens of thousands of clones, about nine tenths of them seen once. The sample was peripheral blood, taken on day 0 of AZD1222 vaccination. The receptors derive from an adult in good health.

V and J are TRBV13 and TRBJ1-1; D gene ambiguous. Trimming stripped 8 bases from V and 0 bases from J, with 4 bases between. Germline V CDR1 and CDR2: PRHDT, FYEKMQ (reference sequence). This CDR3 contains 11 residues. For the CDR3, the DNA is TGTGCCAGCTCAGTGAACACTGAAGCTTTCTTT. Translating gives CASSVNTEAFF.

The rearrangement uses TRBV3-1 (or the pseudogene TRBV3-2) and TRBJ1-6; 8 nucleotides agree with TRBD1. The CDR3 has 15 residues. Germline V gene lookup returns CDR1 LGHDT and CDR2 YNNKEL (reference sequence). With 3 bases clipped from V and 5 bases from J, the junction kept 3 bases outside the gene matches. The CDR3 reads CASSQRTGHNSPLHF. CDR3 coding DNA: TGTGCCAGCAGCCAGCGGACAGGGCATAATTCACCCCTCCACTTT.

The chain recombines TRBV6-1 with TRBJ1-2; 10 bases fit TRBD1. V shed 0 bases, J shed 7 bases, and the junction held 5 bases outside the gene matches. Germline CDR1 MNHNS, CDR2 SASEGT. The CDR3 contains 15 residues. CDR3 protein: CASSEAGDRGSGYTF. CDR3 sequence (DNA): TGTGCCAGCAGTGAAGCAGGGGACAGGGGAAGTGGCTACACCTTC.

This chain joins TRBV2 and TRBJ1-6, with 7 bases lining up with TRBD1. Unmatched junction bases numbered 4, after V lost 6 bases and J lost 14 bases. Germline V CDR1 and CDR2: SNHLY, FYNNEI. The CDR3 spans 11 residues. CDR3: CASSKGATLHF. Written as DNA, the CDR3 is TGTGCCAGCAGCAAGGGGGCTACCCTCCACTTT.

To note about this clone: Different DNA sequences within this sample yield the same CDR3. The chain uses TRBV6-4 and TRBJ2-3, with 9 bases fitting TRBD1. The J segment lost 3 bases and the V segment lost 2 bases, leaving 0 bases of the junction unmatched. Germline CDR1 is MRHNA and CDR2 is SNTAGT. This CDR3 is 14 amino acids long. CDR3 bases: TGTGCCAGCAGTGACGGGACAGGGACAGATACGCAGTATTTT. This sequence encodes CASSDGTGTDTQYF.

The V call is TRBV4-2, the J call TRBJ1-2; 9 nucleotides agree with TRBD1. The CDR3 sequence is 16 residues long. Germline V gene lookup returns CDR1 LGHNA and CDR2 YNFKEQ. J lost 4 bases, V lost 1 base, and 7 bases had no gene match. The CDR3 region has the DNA TGTGCCAGCAGCCAAGCCACACAGGGGGCATTCTATGGCTACACCTTC. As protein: CASSQATQGAFYGYTF.

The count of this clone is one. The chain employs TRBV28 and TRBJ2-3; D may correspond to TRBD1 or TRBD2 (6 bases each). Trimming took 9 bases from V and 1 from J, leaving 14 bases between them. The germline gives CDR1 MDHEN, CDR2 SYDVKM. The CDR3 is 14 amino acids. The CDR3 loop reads CASQEGEGTDTQYF. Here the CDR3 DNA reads TGTGCCAGTCAAGAGGGGGAGGGCACAGATACGCAGTATTTT. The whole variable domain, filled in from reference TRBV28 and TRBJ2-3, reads DVKVTQSSRYLVKRTGEKVFLECVQDMDHENMFWYRQDPGLGLRLIYFSYDVKMKEKGDIPEGYSVSREKKERFSLILESASTNQTSMYLCASQEGEGTDTQYFGPGTRLTVL.

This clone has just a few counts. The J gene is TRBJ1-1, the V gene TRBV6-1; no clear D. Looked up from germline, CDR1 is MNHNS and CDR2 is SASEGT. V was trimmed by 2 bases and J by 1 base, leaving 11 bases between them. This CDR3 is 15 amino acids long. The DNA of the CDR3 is TGTGCCAGCAGTGAAAACAAGGTCAGGAACACTGAAGCTTTCTTT. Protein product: CASSENKVRNTEAFF.

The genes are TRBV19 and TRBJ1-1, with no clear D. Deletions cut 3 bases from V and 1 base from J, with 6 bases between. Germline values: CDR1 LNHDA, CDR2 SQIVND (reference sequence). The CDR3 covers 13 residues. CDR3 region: CASSILGNTEAFF. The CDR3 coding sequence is TGTGCCAGTAGTATTTTGGGGAACACTGAAGCTTTCTTT.

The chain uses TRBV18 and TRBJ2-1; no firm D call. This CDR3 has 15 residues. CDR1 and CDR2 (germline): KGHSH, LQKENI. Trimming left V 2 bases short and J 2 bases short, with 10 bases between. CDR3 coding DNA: TGTGCCAGCTCACCAGCCCTAACAACCTACAATGAGCAGTTCTTC. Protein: CASSPALTTYNEQFF.

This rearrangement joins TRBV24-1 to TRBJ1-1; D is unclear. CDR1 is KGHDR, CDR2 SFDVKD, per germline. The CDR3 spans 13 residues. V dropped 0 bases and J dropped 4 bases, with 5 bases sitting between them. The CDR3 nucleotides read TGTGCCACCAGTGATTTGGAGTTCACTGAAGCTTTCTTT. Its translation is CATSDLEFTEAFF.

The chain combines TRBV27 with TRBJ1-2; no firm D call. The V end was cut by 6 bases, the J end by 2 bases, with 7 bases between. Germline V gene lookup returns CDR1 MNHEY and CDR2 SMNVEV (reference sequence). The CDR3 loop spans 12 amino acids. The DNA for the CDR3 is TGTGCCAGCAGGCGGGGAAACTATGGCTACACCTTC. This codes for CASRRGNYGYTF.

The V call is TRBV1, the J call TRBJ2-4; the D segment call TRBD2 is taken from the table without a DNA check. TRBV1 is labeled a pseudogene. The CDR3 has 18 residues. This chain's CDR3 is CTSSQGLAGERAKNIQYF. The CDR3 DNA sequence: TGCACCAGCAGCCAAGGACTAGCGGGAGAGAGGGCCAAAAACATTCAGTACTTC.

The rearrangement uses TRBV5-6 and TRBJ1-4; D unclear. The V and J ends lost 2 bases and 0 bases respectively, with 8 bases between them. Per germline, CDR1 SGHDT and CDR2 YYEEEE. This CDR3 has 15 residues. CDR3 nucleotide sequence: TGTGCCAGCAGCTTAGTCGACCCAACTAATGAAAAACTGTTTTTT. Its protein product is CASSLVDPTNEKLFF.

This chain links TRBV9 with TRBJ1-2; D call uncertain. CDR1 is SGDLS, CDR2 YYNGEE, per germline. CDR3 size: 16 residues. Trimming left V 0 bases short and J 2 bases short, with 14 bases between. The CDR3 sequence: CASSVGVVGRNYGYTF. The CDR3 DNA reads TGTGCCAGCAGCGTAGGTGTGGTGGGAAGAAACTATGGCTACACCTTC.

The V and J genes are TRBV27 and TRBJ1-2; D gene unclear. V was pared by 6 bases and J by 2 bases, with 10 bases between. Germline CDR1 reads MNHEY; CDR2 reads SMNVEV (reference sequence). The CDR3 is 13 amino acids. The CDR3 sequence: CASRPRRNYGYTF. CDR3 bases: TGTGCCAGCAGACCTCGGCGGAACTATGGCTACACCTTC.

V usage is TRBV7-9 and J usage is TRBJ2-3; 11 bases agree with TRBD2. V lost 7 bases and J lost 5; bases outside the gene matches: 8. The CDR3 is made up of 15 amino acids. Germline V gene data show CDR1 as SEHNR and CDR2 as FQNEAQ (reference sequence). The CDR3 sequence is CASNQGLAGLDTQYF. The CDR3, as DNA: TGTGCCAGCAATCAAGGACTAGCGGGTTTAGATACGCAGTATTTT.

CDR3 DNA: TGTGCCAGCAGCTTAGGGGGGGCCTATGGCTACACCTTC. Its translation: CASSLGGAYGYTF. The chain has TRBV7-6 and TRBJ1-2; a weak D match, TRBD1 (6 bases). Germline V gene lookup returns CDR1 SGHVS and CDR2 FNYEAQ. Trimming left V 1 base short and J 4 bases short, with 7 bases between. This CDR3 contains 13 residues.

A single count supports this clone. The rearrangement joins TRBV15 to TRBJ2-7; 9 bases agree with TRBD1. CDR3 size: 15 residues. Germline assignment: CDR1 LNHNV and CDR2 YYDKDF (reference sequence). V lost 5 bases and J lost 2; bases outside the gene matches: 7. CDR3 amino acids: CATSQGQGRAYEQYF. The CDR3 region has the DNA TGTGCCACCAGCCAAGGACAGGGGAGGGCCTACGAGCAGTACTTC.

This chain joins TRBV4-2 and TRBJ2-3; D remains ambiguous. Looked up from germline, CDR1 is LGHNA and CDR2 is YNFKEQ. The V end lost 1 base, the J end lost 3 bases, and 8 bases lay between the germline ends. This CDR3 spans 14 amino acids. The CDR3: CASSQVSQTDTQYF. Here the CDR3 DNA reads TGTGCCAGCAGCCAAGTTTCGCAGACAGATACGCAGTATTTT.

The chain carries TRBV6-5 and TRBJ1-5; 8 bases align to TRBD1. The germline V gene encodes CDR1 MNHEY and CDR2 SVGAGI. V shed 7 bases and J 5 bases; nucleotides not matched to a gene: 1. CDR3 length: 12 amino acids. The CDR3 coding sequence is TGTGCCAGCAACAGGGGGGATCAGCCCCAGCATTTT. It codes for CASNRGDQPQHF.

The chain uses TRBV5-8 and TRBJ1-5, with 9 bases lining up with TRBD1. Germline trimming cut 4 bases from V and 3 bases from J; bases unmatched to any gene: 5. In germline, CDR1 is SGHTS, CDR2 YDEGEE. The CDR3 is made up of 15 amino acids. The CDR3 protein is CASSPGTGINQPQHF. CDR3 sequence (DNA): TGTGCCAGCAGCCCCGGGACAGGGATCAATCAGCCCCAGCATTTT.

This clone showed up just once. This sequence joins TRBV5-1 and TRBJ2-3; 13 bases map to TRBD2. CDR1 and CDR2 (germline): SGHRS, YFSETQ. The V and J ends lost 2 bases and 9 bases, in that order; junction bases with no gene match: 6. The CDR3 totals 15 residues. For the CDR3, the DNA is TGCGCCAGCAGCTTACTAGCGGGAGGGCCTGAGACGCAGTATTTT. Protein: CASSLLAGGPETQYF.

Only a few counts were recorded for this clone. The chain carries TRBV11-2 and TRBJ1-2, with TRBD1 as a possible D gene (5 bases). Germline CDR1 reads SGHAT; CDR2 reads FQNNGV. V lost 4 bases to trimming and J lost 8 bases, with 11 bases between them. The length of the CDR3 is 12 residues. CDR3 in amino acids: CASSSRGEGYTF. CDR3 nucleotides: TGTGCCAGCAGCTCGAGGGGAGAGGGCTACACCTTC.

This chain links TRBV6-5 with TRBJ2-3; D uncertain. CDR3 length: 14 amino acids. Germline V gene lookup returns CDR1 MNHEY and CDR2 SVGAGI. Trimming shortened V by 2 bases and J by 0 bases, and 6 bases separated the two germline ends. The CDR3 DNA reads TGTGCCAGCAGTTACGGCGCTAGCACAGATACGCAGTATTTT. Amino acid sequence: CASSYGASTDTQYF.

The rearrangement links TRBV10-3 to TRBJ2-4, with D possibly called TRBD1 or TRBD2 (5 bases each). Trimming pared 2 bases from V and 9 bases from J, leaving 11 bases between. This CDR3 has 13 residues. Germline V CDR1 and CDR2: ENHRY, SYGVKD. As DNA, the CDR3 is TGTGCCATCAGTGAGAACGAGGGGATCATTCAGTACTTC. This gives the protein CAISENEGIIQYF.

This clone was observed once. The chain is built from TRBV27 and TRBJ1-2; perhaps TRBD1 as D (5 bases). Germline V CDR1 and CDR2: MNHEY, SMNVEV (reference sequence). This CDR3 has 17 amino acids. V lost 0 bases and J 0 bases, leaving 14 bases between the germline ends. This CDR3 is CASSLSARVPANYGYTF. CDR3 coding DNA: TGTGCCAGCAGTTTATCGGCCAGGGTGCCCGCTAACTATGGCTACACCTTC.